This T cell receptor beta chain was sequenced in a study of T cells after yellow fever vaccination. Template-switching 5'RACE yielded the TCR cDNA; a universal primer site and UMIs were added in the process. From the 5' RACE reads, TCRdb called clonotypes with MiXCR, one entry per CDR3 protein. Among 300,000 to 350,000 distinct CDR3 sequences listed, 3.5% to 4.5% were seen once. Study-level findings and limits: Overlap between CD4 and CD8 compartments was detected for a small share of clonotypes. Post-booster reappearance was seen for most primary-vaccination clones (just over 95% CD4, around 89% CD8).

Worth noting for this clonotype: The antigen is not known.

The CDR3 spans 14 residues. V lost 5 bases and J 6 bases, leaving 14 bases between the germline ends. Germline V gene data show CDR1 as SGHVS and CDR2 as FNYEAQ. The sample was PBMCs, taken 15 days after the yellow fever booster vaccination. The chain links TRBV7-6 to TRBJ1-5, with D perhaps matching TRBD1 (6 bases). The source of this sequence is a man between 18 and 29 years old who received the YFV17D yellow fever vaccine. The DNA for the CDR3 is TGTGCCAGCAGCCCCTACGGGGGCTTTCAGCCCCAGCATTTT. This translates into CASSPYGGFQPQHF. The variable domain in full, with the rest retrieved from reference TRBV7-6 and TRBJ1-5, is GAGVSQSPRYKVTKRGQDVALRCDPISGHVSLYWYRQALGQGPEFLTYFNYEAQQDKSGLPNDRFSAERPEGSISTLTIQRTEQRDSAMYRCASSPYGGFQPQHFGDGTRLSIL.